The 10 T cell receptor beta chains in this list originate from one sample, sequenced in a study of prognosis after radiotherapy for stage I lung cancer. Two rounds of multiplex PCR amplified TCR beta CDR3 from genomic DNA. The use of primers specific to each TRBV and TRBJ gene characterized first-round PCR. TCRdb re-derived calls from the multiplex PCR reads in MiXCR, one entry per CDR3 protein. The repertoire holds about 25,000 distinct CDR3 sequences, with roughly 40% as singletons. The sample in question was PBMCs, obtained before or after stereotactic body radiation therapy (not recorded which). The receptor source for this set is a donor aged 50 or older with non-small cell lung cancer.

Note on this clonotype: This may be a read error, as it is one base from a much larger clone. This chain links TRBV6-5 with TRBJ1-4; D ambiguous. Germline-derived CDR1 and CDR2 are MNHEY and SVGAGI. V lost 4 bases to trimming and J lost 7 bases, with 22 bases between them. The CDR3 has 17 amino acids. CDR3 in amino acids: CASSFPPRESQPEKLFF. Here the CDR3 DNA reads TGTGCCAGCAGTTTCCCCCCTCGGGAATCTCAACCTGAAAAACTGTTTTTT.

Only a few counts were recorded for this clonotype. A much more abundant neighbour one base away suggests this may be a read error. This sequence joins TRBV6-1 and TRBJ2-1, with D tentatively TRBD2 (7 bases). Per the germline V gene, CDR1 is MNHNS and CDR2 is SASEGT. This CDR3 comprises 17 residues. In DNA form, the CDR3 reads TGTGCCAGCAGCCCGGGGCTGTCCTGGGGGGGCCCGGATGAGCAGCTCTTC. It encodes CASSPGLSWGGPDEQLF.

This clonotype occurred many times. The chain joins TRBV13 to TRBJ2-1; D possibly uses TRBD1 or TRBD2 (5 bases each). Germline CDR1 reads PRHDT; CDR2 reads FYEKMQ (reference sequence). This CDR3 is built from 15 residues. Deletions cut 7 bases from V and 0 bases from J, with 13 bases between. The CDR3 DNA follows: TGTGCCAGCAACCGAGGGGCAGACTCCTACAATGAGCAGTTCTTC. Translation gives CASNRGADSYNEQFF.

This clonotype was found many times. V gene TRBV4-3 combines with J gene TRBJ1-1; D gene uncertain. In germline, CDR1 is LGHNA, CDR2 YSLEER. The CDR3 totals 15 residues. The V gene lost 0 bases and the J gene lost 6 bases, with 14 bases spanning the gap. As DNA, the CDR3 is TGCGCCAGCAGCCAAGATGAGTACCTATGGGCTGAAGCTTTCTTT. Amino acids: CASSQDEYLWAEAFF.

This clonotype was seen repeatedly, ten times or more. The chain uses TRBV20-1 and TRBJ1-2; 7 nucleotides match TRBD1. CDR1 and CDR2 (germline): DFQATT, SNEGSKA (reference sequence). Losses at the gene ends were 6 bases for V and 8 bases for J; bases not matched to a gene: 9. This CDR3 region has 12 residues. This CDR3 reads CSATGVLRGYTF. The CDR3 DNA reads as TGCAGTGCAACAGGGGTTCTGCGAGGCTACACCTTC.

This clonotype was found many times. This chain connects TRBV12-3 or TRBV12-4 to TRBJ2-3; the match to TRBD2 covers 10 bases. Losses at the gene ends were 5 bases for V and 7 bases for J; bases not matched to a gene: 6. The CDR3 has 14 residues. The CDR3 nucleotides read TGTGCCAGCAGTCCGGGACTAGCGCCTAATACGCAGTATTTT. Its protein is CASSPGLAPNTQYF.

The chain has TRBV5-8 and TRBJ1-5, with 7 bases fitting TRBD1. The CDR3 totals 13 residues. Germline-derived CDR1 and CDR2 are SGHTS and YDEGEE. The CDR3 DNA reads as TGTACCACCTCGGGACAGCGGAATCAGCCCCAGCATTTT. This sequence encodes CTTSGQRNQPQHF.

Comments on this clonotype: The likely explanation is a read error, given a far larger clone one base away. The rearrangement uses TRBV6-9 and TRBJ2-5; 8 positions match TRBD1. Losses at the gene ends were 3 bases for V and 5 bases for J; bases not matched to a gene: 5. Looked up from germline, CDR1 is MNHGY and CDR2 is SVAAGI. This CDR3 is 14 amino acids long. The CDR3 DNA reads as TGTGCCAGCAGTTACCAGGGGGCGTGTGAGACCCAGTACTTC. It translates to CASSYQGACETQYF.

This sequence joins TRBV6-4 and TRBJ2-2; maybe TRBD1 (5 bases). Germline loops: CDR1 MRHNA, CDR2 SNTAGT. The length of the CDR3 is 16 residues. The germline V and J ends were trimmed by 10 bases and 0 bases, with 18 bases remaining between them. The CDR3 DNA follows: TGTGCCACAGCATATCAGGGAAACGCGAACACCGGGGAGCTGTTTTTT. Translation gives CATAYQGNANTGELFF.

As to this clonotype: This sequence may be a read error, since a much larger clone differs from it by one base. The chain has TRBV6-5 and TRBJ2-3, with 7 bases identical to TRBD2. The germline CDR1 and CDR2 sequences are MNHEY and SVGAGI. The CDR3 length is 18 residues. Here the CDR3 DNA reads TGTGCCAGCAGTTTAGGCTACCACGGGGACTACGCGGCAGATGCGCAGTATTTT. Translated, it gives CASSLGYHGDYAADAQYF.